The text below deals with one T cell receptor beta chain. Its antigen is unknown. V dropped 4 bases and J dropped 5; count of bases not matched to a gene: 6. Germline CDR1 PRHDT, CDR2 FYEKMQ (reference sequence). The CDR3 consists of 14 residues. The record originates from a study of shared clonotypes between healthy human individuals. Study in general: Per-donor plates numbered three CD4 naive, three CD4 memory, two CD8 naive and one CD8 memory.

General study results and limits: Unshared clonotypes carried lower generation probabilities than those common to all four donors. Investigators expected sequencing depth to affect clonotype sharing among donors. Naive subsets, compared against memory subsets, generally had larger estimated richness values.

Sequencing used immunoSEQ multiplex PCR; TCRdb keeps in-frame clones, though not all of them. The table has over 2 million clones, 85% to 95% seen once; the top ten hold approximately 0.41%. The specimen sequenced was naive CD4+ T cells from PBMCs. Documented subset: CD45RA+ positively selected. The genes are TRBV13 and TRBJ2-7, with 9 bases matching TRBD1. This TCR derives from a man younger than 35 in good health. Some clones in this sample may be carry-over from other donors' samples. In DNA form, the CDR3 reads TGTGCCAGCAGCTATTCGGGACAGGGCCACGAGCAGTACTTC. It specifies CASSYSGQGHEQYF. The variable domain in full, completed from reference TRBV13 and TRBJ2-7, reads AAGVIQSPRHLIKEKRETATLKCYPIPRHDTVYWYQQGPGQDPQFLISFYEKMQSDKGSIPDRFSAQQFSDYHSELNMSSLELGDSALYFCASSYSGQGHEQYFGPGTRLTVT.